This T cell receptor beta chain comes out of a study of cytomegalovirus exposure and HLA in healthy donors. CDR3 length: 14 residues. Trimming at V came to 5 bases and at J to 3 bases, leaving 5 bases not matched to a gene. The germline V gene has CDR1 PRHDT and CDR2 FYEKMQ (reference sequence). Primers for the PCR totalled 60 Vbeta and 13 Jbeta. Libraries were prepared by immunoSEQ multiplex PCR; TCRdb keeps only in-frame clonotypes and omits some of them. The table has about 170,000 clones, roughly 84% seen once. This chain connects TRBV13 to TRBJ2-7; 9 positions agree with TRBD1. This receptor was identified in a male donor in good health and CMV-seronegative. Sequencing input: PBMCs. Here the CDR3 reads CASSVGQGHYEQYF. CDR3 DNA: TGTGCCAGCAGCGTGGGACAGGGACACTACGAGCAGTACTTC.